This TCR beta chain appears in the sequencing data of a study of T-cell memory formation after mild COVID-19. General study findings and limits: Clones that contracted clustered mainly in CM and EM if CD4+ and in EMRA if CD8+. Second-wave clones that peaked on day 37 lacked confirmed SARS-CoV-2 specificity.

TCRdb re-analysed the 5' RACE reads in MiXCR, keeping a single row per CDR3 protein. The sample contains under 650,000 distinct CDR3 sequences, approximately 18% of which appear only once. In regard to this clonotype: Its antigen remains unknown.

The CDR3 sequence is 16 residues long. Germline-derived CDR1 and CDR2 are MNHEY and SVGEGT. J gave up 2 bases and V 4 bases, and 5 bases lay outside the gene matches. The receptor was isolated from an adult woman who had mild COVID-19 (a few samples of this study predate the infection). Cell type and time point are not known. The V call is TRBV6-2 or TRBV6-3, the J call TRBJ2-3, with 11 bases identical to TRBD2. Sequencing was carried out using PBMCs or a T cell subset sorted from them (not recorded which). The CDR3 DNA reads as TGTGCCAGCAGTTCTGGGACTAGCGGATTCACAGATACGCAGTATTTT. This gives the protein CASSSGTSGFTDTQYF.